A selection of T cell receptor beta chains follows, all from one sample in a study of cytomegalovirus exposure and HLA in healthy donors. Libraries were prepared by immunoSEQ multiplex PCR; TCRdb keeps only in-frame clonotypes and omits some of them. Of under 50,000 clones in the sample, roughly 93% were seen once. The sequencing input was PBMCs. All receptors come from a woman in her late teens or twenties in good health and CMV-seronegative. The CDR3 runs from the conserved cysteine through the conserved F or W. A D gene is named only where the DNA matches it firmly. Rows may omit the clone size; those that give it use once, few, many or a size class.

D gene	V gene	J gene	clone size	CDR3 DNA	CDR3 protein
TRBD1	TRBV18	TRBJ2-1	once	TGTGCCAGCTCACCACCGGTAGACAGGGGGGGCCGAAGCTCCTACAATGAGCAGTTCTTC	CASSPPVDRGGRSSYNEQFF
TRBD2	TRBV18	TRBJ2-7	NA	TGTGCCAGCTCACCAAAAGGACTAGCGGGAAGCAGCGAGCAGTACTTC	CASSPKGLAGSSEQYF
NA	TRBV7-2	TRBJ2-7	NA	TGTGCCAGCAGCTCCTCTCCCTACGAGCAGTACTTC	CASSSSPYEQYF
TRBD1	TRBV5-1	TRBJ2-3	NA	TGCGCCAGCAGCATACAGGGGAGCAGCACAGATACGCAGTATTTT	CASSIQGSSTDTQYF
NA	TRBV30	TRBJ2-5	NA	TGTGCCTGGAGTGTCACGGTAGCGGCCGGCGGGACCCAGTACTTC	CAWSVTVAAGGTQYF
NA	TRBV2	TRBJ2-2	once	TGTGCCAGCCAACAGACCCTGGCAGCCACCGGGGAGCTGTTTTTT	CASQQTLAATGELFF
TRBD1	TRBV5-6	TRBJ1-1	NA	TGTGCCAGCAGCTTGGGAGGTAACAGGGGGTGGATGAGCACTGAAGCTTTCTTT	CASSLGGNRGWMSTEAFF
NA	TRBV14	TRBJ1-2	NA	TGTGCCAGCAGCCCAAGGGTTCGGGAAGGCTACACCTTC	CASSPRVREGYTF
NA	TRBV5-8	TRBJ1-1	once	TGTGCCAGCAGCTTGAACAGGAACACTGAAGCTTTCTTT	CASSLNRNTEAFF
NA	TRBV7-9	TRBJ2-1	NA	TGTGCCAGCAGCTTATTCCGAGGTGAGCAGTTCTTC	CASSLFRGEQFF
TRBD1	TRBV5-5	TRBJ1-2	NA	TGTGCCAGCAGCCCATCGAACAGGGGGCTAATTAACTATGGCTACACCTTC	CASSPSNRGLINYGYTF
NA	TRBV19	TRBJ1-4	few	TGTGCCAGTAGTCTACGCGGGACTAATGAAAAACTGTTTTTT	CASSLRGTNEKLFF
TRBD2	TRBV5-1	TRBJ2-3	NA	TGCGCCAGCAGGGTTCGAACGACTAGCGGGGGCCGGGGAGATACGCAGTATTTT	CASRVRTTSGGRGDTQYF
NA	TRBV28	TRBJ1-1	NA	TGTGCCAGCAGTTTAGTCGGAGACACTGAAGCTTTCTTT	CASSLVGDTEAFF
NA	TRBV5-1	TRBJ1-3	once	TGCGCCAGCAGCTTGGGGAGCTCTGGAAACACCATATATTTT	CASSLGSSGNTIYF
NA	TRBV4-1	TRBJ2-7	NA	TGCGCCAGCAGCCTCGGGCTAGCGTCGATGGGCGAGCAGTACTTC	CASSLGLASMGEQYF
TRBD2	TRBV28	TRBJ2-3	NA	TGTGCCAGCAGTTTAAGCGGGAGGGCCGGCACAGATACGCAGTATTTT	CASSLSGRAGTDTQYF
NA	TRBV13	TRBJ1-2	NA	TGTGCCAGCAGCTTGTGGGACGCTAGCGGAGGCTATGGCTACACCTTC	CASSLWDASGGYGYTF
TRBD1	TRBV6-6	TRBJ1-5	NA	TGTGCCAGCAGTTACTTAAGGACAGGGGCAGATCAGCCCCAGCATTTT	CASSYLRTGADQPQHF
NA	TRBV21-1	TRBJ2-3	few	TGTGCCGGGCGACGTGTTACAGGCCCGCTGTTTAACACAGATACGCAGTATTTT	CAGRRVTGPLFNTDTQYF
NA	TRBV11-1	TRBJ2-3	NA	TGTGCCAGCAGCTTGTCGGCAGATACGCAGTATTTT	CASSLSADTQYF
TRBD2	TRBV4-2	TRBJ2-1	NA	TGTGCCAGCAGCCCGAGACTAGCGCCGAACTCCTACAATGAGCAGTTCTTC	CASSPRLAPNSYNEQFF
NA	TRBV21-1	TRBJ1-2	NA	TGTGCCAGCAGCAAAATCCGACAGGGGGACATCCCTAACTATGGCTACACCTTC	CASSKIRQGDIPNYGYTF
NA	TRBV5-8	TRBJ2-1	NA	TGTGCCAGCAGCTTGACTCGGGTATGGTTCTTC	CASSLTRVWFF
TRBD1	TRBV28	TRBJ1-3	NA	TGTGCCAGCAGCCAGGGACAGCCATCTGGAAACACCATATATTTT	CASSQGQPSGNTIYF
TRBD1	TRBV5-1	TRBJ1-4	NA	TGCGCCAGCAGCTCCGCGACAGGGCTTACTAATGAAAAACTGTTTTTT	CASSSATGLTNEKLFF
TRBD1	TRBV9	TRBJ2-7	NA	TGTGCCAGCAGCCCCCGGACAGGGGGTGGCTACGAGCAGTACTTC	CASSPRTGGGYEQYF
TRBD2	TRBV5-3	TRBJ2-1	NA	TGTGCCAGAAGCTTCTCACTAGCGGAGGTCTACAATGAGCAGTTCTTC	CARSFSLAEVYNEQFF
TRBD2	TRBV7-7	TRBJ2-1	NA	TGTGCTAGCAGTGTTACTAGCGCCCTCGACTCCTACAATGAGCAGTTCTTC	CASSVTSALDSYNEQFF
NA	TRBV6-5	TRBJ2-7	NA	TGTGCCAGCAGCTCGTCCGGGATAAGCTCCTACGAGCAGTACTTC	CASSSSGISSYEQYF
TRBD2	TRBV5-1	TRBJ2-3	NA	TGCGCCAGCAGCTTTGGCGGGAGGGCCACAGATACGCAGTATTTT	CASSFGGRATDTQYF
TRBD1	TRBV5-8	TRBJ1-1	NA	TGTGCCAGCAGCAGGACAGGGGGCACTGAAGCTTTCTTT	CASSRTGGTEAFF
TRBD2	TRBV9	TRBJ2-3	NA	TGTGCCAGCAGCGGTAACCTACAGAGCCTAGCGGGCACAGATACGCAGTATTTT	CASSGNLQSLAGTDTQYF
TRBD1	TRBV28	TRBJ1-1	NA	TGTGCCGTGACAGGGGGCGGACTGTCGGACACTGAAGCTTTCTTT	CAVTGGGLSDTEAFF
NA	TRBV7-6	TRBJ2-7	NA	TGTGCCAGCAGCCCCACCGCGGAGGGGGAGCAGTACTTC	CASSPTAEGEQYF
TRBD1	TRBV5-1	TRBJ1-2	NA	TGCGCCAGCAGCTTGGGGACAGGGGAGGGCTACACCTTC	CASSLGTGEGYTF
NA	TRBV28	TRBJ2-1	NA	TGTGCCAGCGCGGGACTGTTTTACAATGAGCAGTTCTTC	CASAGLFYNEQFF
NA	TRBV25-1	TRBJ1-1	NA	TGTGCCAGCAGTGAATCCGGGGGTTCTGAAGCTTTCTTT	CASSESGGSEAFF
NA	TRBV6-1	TRBJ1-5	NA	TGTGCCAGCAGTGAGTACCCCTGGGGGGGTAGCAATCAGCCCCAGCATTTT	CASSEYPWGGSNQPQHF
NA	TRBV5-4	TRBJ2-1	NA	TGTGCCAGCAGCTTTGTAGGAGGGAATGAGCAGTTCTTC	CASSFVGGNEQFF
TRBD1	TRBV9	TRBJ2-2	NA	TGTGCCAGCAGCGGCCGGACAGGGGAATTGCGCGAGGGCACCGGGGAGCTGTTTTTT	CASSGRTGELREGTGELFF
NA	TRBV30	TRBJ2-3	once	TGTGCCTGGAGTGCAGGGGTGTCCCGCCCGCAGTATTTT	CAWSAGVSRPQYF
TRBD1	TRBV28	TRBJ2-7	NA	TGTGCCAGCGGATTTCAGGACAGGGCCTACGAGCAGTACTTC	CASGFQDRAYEQYF
NA	TRBV10-3	TRBJ1-1	NA	TGTGCCACCAGAAATCAGGGGCCCCAGACTGAAGCTTTCTTT	CATRNQGPQTEAFF
TRBD1	TRBV5-4	TRBJ2-5	NA	TGTGCCAGCAGCTTTGTGACAGGGGATACCCAGTACTTC	CASSFVTGDTQYF
NA	TRBV5-4	TRBJ2-2	NA	TGTGCCAGCAGCTTGGATCAGGGGTTGGCCGGGGAGCTGTTTTTT	CASSLDQGLAGELFF
NA	TRBV19	TRBJ2-5	NA	TGTGCCAGTAGTACCCACCAGATCCAAGAGACCCAGTACTTC	CASSTHQIQETQYF
TRBD1	TRBV18	TRBJ1-2	NA	TGTGCCAGCTCACCACGTAGCGACAGGGGCTCTGGCTACACCTTC	CASSPRSDRGSGYTF
NA	TRBV27	TRBJ2-1	NA	TGTGCCAGCAGTTCACTAGCCTATGAGCAGTTCTTC	CASSSLAYEQFF
TRBD1	TRBV18	TRBJ1-1	NA	TGTGCCAGCTCACCCGGACAGGGTCGCACTGAAGCTTTCTTT	CASSPGQGRTEAFF
NA	TRBV6-1	TRBJ1-1	NA	TGTGCCAGCAGCATCGACAGAAGTTGGGAAGCTTTCTTT	CASSIDRSWEAFF